This TCR beta chain emerged from a study of T cell responses to AZD1222 COVID-19 vaccine. Across the whole study: Pooled samples include second doses given at about 4 or 12 weeks.

Comment on this clone: Its specificity is not known.

Clones were sequenced by immunoSEQ multiplex PCR, and TCRdb holds only the in-frame ones, with some missing. The sample lists around 100,000 clones; 80% to 90% were seen once. Points from the study as a whole: Spike-specific TCR depth and breadth grew after two AZD1222 doses. Just a handful of AZD1222 recipients tested seropositive at baseline.

The germline V and J ends were trimmed by 1 base and 0 bases, with 4 bases remaining between them. Germline V gene data show CDR1 as LNHDA and CDR2 as SQIVND (reference sequence). The length of the CDR3 is 14 residues. The sequence was collected from an adult in good health. The material was peripheral blood, obtained on day 0 of AZD1222 vaccination. The V call is TRBV19, the J call TRBJ1-5; D is unresolved. The CDR3: CASSIARSNQPQHF. For the CDR3, the DNA is TGTGCCAGTAGTATAGCTCGTAGCAATCAGCCCCAGCATTTT. Looking up the rest from reference TRBV19 and TRBJ1-5 gives the full variable domain: DGGITQSPKYLFRKEGQNVTLSCEQNLNHDAMYWYRQDPGQGLRLIYYSQIVNDFQKGDIAEGYSVSREKKESFPLTVTSAQKNPTAFYLCASSIARSNQPQHFGDGTRLSIL.